The present TCR beta chain was sequenced within a study of T cell responses to AZD1222 COVID-19 vaccine. Overall study findings and caveats: Spike-specific TCR breadth and depth grew following two AZD1222 doses. Clonal diversity may have been underestimated, and the donors were mostly white British, with more females than males. At study baseline, merely several AZD1222 recipients were seropositive.

Data came from immunoSEQ multiplex PCR; TCRdb stores just in-frame clones and leaves some out. The sample yields about 73,000 clones, about 88% seen once. The V end lost 2 bases, the J end lost 2 bases, and 7 bases lay between the germline ends. The germline V gene has CDR1 SGHRS and CDR2 YFSETQ. The CDR3 runs to 13 residues. On this clone: Its specificity is unknown.

The rearrangement links TRBV5-1 to TRBJ1-1; D is undetermined. The sample consisted of peripheral blood, taken 28 days after the second AZD1222 dose. This clonotype was sampled from an adult who received the AZD1222 COVID-19 vaccine. In DNA form, the CDR3 reads TGCGCCAGCAGCTTAAACACCAACACTGAAGCTTTCTTT. This codes for CASSLNTNTEAFF.